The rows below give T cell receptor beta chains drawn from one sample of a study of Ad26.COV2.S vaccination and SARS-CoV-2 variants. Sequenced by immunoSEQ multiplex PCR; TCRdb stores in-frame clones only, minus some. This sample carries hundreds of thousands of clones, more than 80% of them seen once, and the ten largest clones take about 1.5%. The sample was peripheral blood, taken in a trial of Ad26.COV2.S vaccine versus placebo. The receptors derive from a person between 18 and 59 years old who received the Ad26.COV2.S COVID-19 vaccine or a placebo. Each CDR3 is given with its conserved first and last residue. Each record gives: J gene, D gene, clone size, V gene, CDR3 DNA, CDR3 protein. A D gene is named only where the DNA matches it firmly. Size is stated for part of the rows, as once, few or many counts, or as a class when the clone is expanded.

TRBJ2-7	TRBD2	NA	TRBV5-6	TGTGCCAGCAGTCCAGCGGGGAGGGTCGCCTACGAGCAGTACTTC	CASSPAGRVAYEQYF
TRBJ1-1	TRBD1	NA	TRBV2	TGTGCCAGCAGTGACGGCAGGGGGGTGACTGAAGCTTTCTTT	CASSDGRGVTEAFF
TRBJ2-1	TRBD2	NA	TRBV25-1	TGTGCCAGCGCGGCCCTAGCGGGATTCTACAATGAGCAGTTCTTC	CASAALAGFYNEQFF
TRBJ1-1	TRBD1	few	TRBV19	TGTGCCAGTAGTATGGACAGGGGGCCTAAAGCTTTCTTT	CASSMDRGPKAFF
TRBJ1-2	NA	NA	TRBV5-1	TGCGCCAGCAGCTTGACCTTAGCTAACTATGGCTACACCTTC	CASSLTLANYGYTF
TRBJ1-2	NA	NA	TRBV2	TGTGCCAGCAGTGATGATCGGCAGATCTACACCTTC	CASSDDRQIYTF
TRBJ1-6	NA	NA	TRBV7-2	TGTGCCAGCAGCTCGAGGCTAAGTAGTTCACCCCTCCACTTT	CASSSRLSSSPLHF
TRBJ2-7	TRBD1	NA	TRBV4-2	TGTGCCAGCAGCCAAGCTCGAGACAGGGGCTACGAGCAGTACTTC	CASSQARDRGYEQYF
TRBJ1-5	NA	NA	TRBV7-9	TGTGCCAGCAGCTTAGCGGCTCCCAATCAGCCCCAGCATTTT	CASSLAAPNQPQHF
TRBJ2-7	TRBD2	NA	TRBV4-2	TGTGCCAGCAGCCAAGCTACCGGGACTAGCGGGACCTACGAGCAGTACTTC	CASSQATGTSGTYEQYF
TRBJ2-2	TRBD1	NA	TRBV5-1	TGCGCCAGCAGCTTAGGACAGGTATCCTCCGGGGAGCTGTTTTTT	CASSLGQVSSGELFF
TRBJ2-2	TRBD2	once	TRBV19	TGTGCCGCCACTCGGGGGGCGAACACCGGGGAGCTGTTTTTT	CAATRGANTGELFF
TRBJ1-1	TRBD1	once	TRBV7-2	TGTGCCAGCAGCTTACGGGACAGCATAAAGCCTGAAGCTTTCTTT	CASSLRDSIKPEAFF
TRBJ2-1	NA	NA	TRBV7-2	TGTGCCAGCAGCTTAACCTATCAACCGGATGAGCAGTTCTTC	CASSLTYQPDEQFF
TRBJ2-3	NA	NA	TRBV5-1	TGCGCCAGCAGCTTGGGGCAGCAAGGAGATACGCAGTATTTT	CASSLGQQGDTQYF
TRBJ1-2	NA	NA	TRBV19	TGTGCCAGTAGTATTGTAGGGAGACCTGGCTACACCTTC	CASSIVGRPGYTF
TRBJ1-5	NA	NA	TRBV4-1	TGCGCCAGCAGCCAAGGGAACTATGGGCAGCCCAATCAGCCCCAGCATTTT	CASSQGNYGQPNQPQHF
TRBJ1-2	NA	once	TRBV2	TGTGTTTCGCAGCCTGGGGCTAACTATGGCTACACCTTC	CVSQPGANYGYTF
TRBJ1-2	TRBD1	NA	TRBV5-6	TGTGCCAGCAGCTTGGGGGGACAGGTTAACTATGGCTACACCTTC	CASSLGGQVNYGYTF
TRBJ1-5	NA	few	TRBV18	TGTGCCAGCTCACCCACAGGGCCGTATAGCAATCAGCCCCAGCATTTT	CASSPTGPYSNQPQHF
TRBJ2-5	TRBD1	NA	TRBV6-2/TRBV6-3	TGTGCCAGCAGTAGGACAGGGGGGAGGGAGACCCAGTACTTC	CASSRTGGRETQYF
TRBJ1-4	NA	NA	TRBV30	TGTGCCTGGAGCTTAAAGGGACCCGAACATGAAAAACTGTTTTTT	CAWSLKGPEHEKLFF
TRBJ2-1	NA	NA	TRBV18	TGTGCCAGCTCACCGAAGACTACCGAATTGGTAAGCTCCTACAATGAGCAGTTCTTC	CASSPKTTELVSSYNEQFF
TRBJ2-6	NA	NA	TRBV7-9	TGTGCCAGCGGAATTCAGGGGTTGGGGGCCAACGTCCTGACTTTC	CASGIQGLGANVLTF
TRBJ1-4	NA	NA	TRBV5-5	TGTGCCAGCAGCCCCAGATGGGGGGGCAATGAAAAACTGTTTTTT	CASSPRWGGNEKLFF
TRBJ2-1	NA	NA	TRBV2	TGTGCCAGCAGTGGAATGGCTAGCGATGAGCAGTTCTTC	CASSGMASDEQFF